The 21 T cell receptor beta chains below were found in one sample sequenced in a study of T cell responses to AZD1222 COVID-19 vaccine. TCRdb keeps only in-frame clones here, not all; method: immunoSEQ multiplex PCR. The sample lists 85,000 to 90,000 clones; around 90% were seen once. The specimen was peripheral blood, collected on day 0 of MenACWY control vaccination. The receptors originated from an adult in good health.

The chain couples TRBV3-1 (or the pseudogene TRBV3-2) to TRBJ2-3, with 8 bases aligning to TRBD1. The CDR3 is made up of 15 amino acids. V lost 4 bases and J lost 0; bases outside the gene matches: 3. Germline CDR1 LGHDT, CDR2 YNNKEL (reference sequence). The CDR3 region has the DNA TGTGCCAGCAGCCTAAGACAGGGGAGCACAGATACGCAGTATTTT. As protein: CASSLRQGSTDTQYF.

The genes are TRBV7-2 and TRBJ2-3, with unresolved D. The CDR3 is made up of 14 amino acids. V was cut by 4 bases and J by 4 bases, with 12 bases left in between. Germline lookup yields CDR1 SGHTA and CDR2 FQGNSA. The CDR3 DNA follows: TGTGCCAGCAGCTCCCGCCCGGGCGCAGATACGCAGTATTTT. This codes for CASSSRPGADTQYF.

V is TRBV28 and J is TRBJ2-1; D remains ambiguous. CDR3 size: 16 residues. V lost 5 bases to trimming and J lost 4 bases, with 18 bases between them. The germline V gene encodes CDR1 MDHEN and CDR2 SYDVKM. CDR3 in DNA: TGTGCCAGCAGTCCCCGGGTAGTTCCGTTGTACAATGAGCAGTTCTTC. This encodes CASSPRVVPLYNEQFF.

CDR3 region: CASSLEYWSGNTIYF. The CDR3 bases are TGTGCCAGCAGCTTAGAGTATTGGTCTGGAAACACCATATATTTT. The V call is TRBV7-8, the J call TRBJ1-3; unclear D gene. V dropped 1 base and J dropped 1 base, with 8 bases sitting between them. Germline CDR1 SGHVS, CDR2 FQNEAQ. This CDR3 comprises 15 residues.

This chain links TRBV19 with TRBJ1-4; D is ambiguous. CDR1 is LNHDA and CDR2 is SQIVND in the germline V gene (reference sequence). The CDR3 is 13 amino acids. V dropped 9 bases and J dropped 8 bases, with 16 bases sitting between them. The CDR3 spells CASSPRIGEKLFF. In DNA, the CDR3 is TGTGCCAGCAGTCCTAGGATTGGGGAAAAACTGTTTTTT.

This clone was observed a few times. The chain couples TRBV7-9 to TRBJ2-7, with 9 positions matching TRBD1. Germline assignment: CDR1 SEHNR and CDR2 FQNEAQ (reference sequence). Trimming cost V 1 base and J 6 bases; bases outside gene matches: 7. The CDR3 has 15 amino acids. The CDR3 coding sequence is TGTGCCAGCAGCTTAGACTGGACAGGGGCTCCCGAGCAGTACTTC. This sequence encodes CASSLDWTGAPEQYF.

The chain couples TRBV11-2 to TRBJ2-5, with TRBD2 identical over 10 bases. The length of the CDR3 is 15 residues. The trim removed 1 base at V and 5 bases at J, leaving 4 bases unmatched. Per germline, CDR1 SGHAT and CDR2 FQNNGV. The CDR3 reads CASSLGLAGGETQYF. CDR3 coding DNA: TGTGCCAGCAGCTTAGGACTAGCGGGCGGGGAGACCCAGTACTTC. Using reference TRBV11-2 and TRBJ2-5 for the parts outside the CDR3, the full variable domain is EAGVAQSPRYKIIEKRQSVAFWCNPISGHATLYWYQQILGQGPKLLIQFQNNGVVDDSQLPKDRFSAERLKGVDSTLKIQPAKLEDSAVYLCASSLGLAGGETQYFGPGTRLLVL.

The chain uses TRBV9 and TRBJ1-1, with D unclear. This CDR3 comprises 13 residues. CDR1 and CDR2 from the germline V gene are SGDLS and YYNGEE. The V gene lost 4 bases and the J gene lost 2 bases, with 9 bases spanning the gap. Here the CDR3 DNA reads TGTGCCAGCAGCATCGCCCACAACACTGAAGCTTTCTTT. It translates to CASSIAHNTEAFF.

The gene calls are TRBV29-1 and TRBJ2-3; no clear D gene. V was pared by 5 bases and J by 3 bases, with 12 bases between. The germline V gene has CDR1 SQVTM and CDR2 ANQGSEA. This CDR3 has 13 residues. The CDR3 spells CSVPLTATDTQYF. The CDR3 bases are TGCAGCGTTCCCTTGACGGCTACAGATACGCAGTATTTT.

V usage is TRBV28 and J usage is TRBJ1-3; D is unresolved. Trimming left V 2 bases short and J 5 bases short, with 25 bases between. This CDR3 comprises 19 residues. Germline CDR1 and CDR2: MDHEN and SYDVKM. The CDR3 protein is CASSLIASASQRGRNTIYF. DNA for the CDR3: TGTGCCAGCAGTTTAATCGCTTCGGCATCACAGAGAGGGAGAAACACCATATATTTT.

The genes are TRBV4-1 and TRBJ1-4, with TRBD1 matching over 8 bases. CDR1 is MGHRA and CDR2 is YSYEKL in the germline V gene. With 5 bases clipped from V and 1 base from J, the junction kept 6 bases outside the gene matches. There are 16 residues in the CDR3. CDR3 protein: CASSEGQGQTNEKLFF. In DNA, the CDR3 is TGCGCCAGCAGCGAAGGACAGGGACAAACTAATGAAAAACTGTTTTTT.

J is TRBJ2-2 and V is TRBV5-6; D is possibly TRBD1 or TRBD2 (5 bases each). CDR3 length: 17 residues. Trimming removed 0 bases from V and 7 bases from J, with 19 bases in between. From germline, CDR1 is SGHDT and CDR2 YYEEEE. CDR3 protein: CASSLVGTSRTFGELFF. The CDR3 DNA follows: TGTGCCAGCAGCTTGGTTGGGACCTCCCGGACGTTCGGGGAGCTGTTTTTT.

This sequence joins TRBV11-2 and TRBJ2-7; D gene ambiguous. The CDR3 has 11 residues. The ends were cut back, 0 bases at V and 7 bases at J, with 4 bases in the middle. The V gene's germline CDR1 is SGHAT and CDR2 FQNNGV. The CDR3 region has the DNA TGTGCCAGCAGCTTAGATATGGAGCAGTACTTC. This translates into CASSLDMEQYF. The full variable domain, its missing parts supplied by reference TRBV11-2 and TRBJ2-7, is EAGVAQSPRYKIIEKRQSVAFWCNPISGHATLYWYQQILGQGPKLLIQFQNNGVVDDSQLPKDRFSAERLKGVDSTLKIQPAKLEDSAVYLCASSLDMEQYFGPGTRLTVT.

CDR3 DNA: TGTGCCAGCAGAGGACAGGGAGGGTGGAATGAGCAGTTCTTC. It encodes CASRGQGGWNEQFF. The chain combines TRBV6-5 with TRBJ2-1; tentative D call: TRBD1 (8 bases). Between the trimmed V and J ends, which lost 6 bases and 7 bases, there was a span of 16 bases. CDR1 and CDR2 from the germline V gene are MNHEY and SVGAGI. CDR3 length: 14 amino acids.

This chain uses TRBV10-3 with TRBJ2-7; 10 nucleotides agree with TRBD1. With V trimmed by 0 bases and J by 0 bases, 5 bases remained unmatched. This CDR3 comprises 17 residues. Germline CDR1 ENHRY, CDR2 SYGVKD. This CDR3 is CAISESLGTGVSYEQYF. The CDR3, as DNA: TGTGCCATCAGTGAGTCGCTCGGGACAGGGGTCTCCTACGAGCAGTACTTC.

The rearrangement links TRBV10-1 to TRBJ2-7; 7 bases are a match to TRBD1. Trimming cost V 0 bases and J 0 bases; bases outside gene matches: 5. Germline V gene data show CDR1 as WNHNN and CDR2 as SYGVQD (reference sequence). This CDR3 comprises 16 residues. CDR3 amino acids: CASSESSTGISYEQYF. The CDR3 DNA sequence: TGCGCCAGCAGTGAGTCCTCGACAGGGATCTCCTACGAGCAGTACTTC.

This rearrangement joins TRBV6-6 to TRBJ2-1, with a weak D call TRBD2 (6 bases). V gave up 6 bases and J gave up 6 bases, with 18 bases separating them. Per the germline V gene, CDR1 is MNHNY and CDR2 is SVGAGI (reference sequence). CDR3 length equals 15 residues. The CDR3 DNA follows: TGTGCCAGCAGCCCCAGTGGAGGGAGTGGCAATGAGCAGTTCTTC. Translated: CASSPSGGSGNEQFF.

Comment on this clone: An end of the junction does not agree with germline; a read error may underlie this. The CDR3 spells CASRIGVEVVF. In DNA form, the CDR3 reads TGTGCCAGTAGGATAGGGGTGGAAGTTGTCTTT. The genes are TRBV19 and TRBJ1-1; weak D call: TRBD1 (5 bases). The CDR3 consists of 11 residues. The germline CDR1 and CDR2 sequences are LNHDA and SQIVND (reference sequence).

The chain uses TRBV7-2 and TRBJ1-1; no reliable D call. Trimming cost V 3 bases and J 4 bases, with 12 bases left between them. Germline-derived CDR1 and CDR2 are SGHTA and FQGNSA. The CDR3 covers 14 residues. As DNA, the CDR3 is TGTGCCAGCAGCTTGCAGGTTCGGGGCACTGAAGCTTTCTTT. This translates into CASSLQVRGTEAFF.

This chain links TRBV24-1 with TRBJ2-3, with TRBD2 matching over 8 bases. Germline-derived CDR1 and CDR2 are KGHDR and SFDVKD. V was pared by 3 bases and J by 6 bases, with 7 bases of the junction left unmatched. This CDR3 has 15 amino acids. For the CDR3, the DNA is TGTGCCACCAGTGATCCTCGGGCTAGCGGGGATACGCAGTATTTT. This gives the protein CATSDPRASGDTQYF.

The CDR3 bases are TGTGCCAGCAGCTCCGGACGGGAGCAGTTCTTC. Translated: CASSSGREQFF. V and J are TRBV7-9 and TRBJ2-1; D ambiguous. Deletions cut 4 bases from V and 10 bases from J, with 8 bases between. Germline loops: CDR1 SEHNR, CDR2 FQNEAQ (reference sequence). This CDR3 is 11 amino acids long. Using reference TRBV7-9 and TRBJ2-1 for the parts outside the CDR3, the full variable domain is DTGVSQNPRHKITKRGQNVTFRCDPISEHNRLYWYRQTLGQGPEFLTYFQNEAQLEKSRLLSDRFSAERPKGSFSTLEIQRTEQGDSAMYLCASSSGREQFFGPGTRLTVL.